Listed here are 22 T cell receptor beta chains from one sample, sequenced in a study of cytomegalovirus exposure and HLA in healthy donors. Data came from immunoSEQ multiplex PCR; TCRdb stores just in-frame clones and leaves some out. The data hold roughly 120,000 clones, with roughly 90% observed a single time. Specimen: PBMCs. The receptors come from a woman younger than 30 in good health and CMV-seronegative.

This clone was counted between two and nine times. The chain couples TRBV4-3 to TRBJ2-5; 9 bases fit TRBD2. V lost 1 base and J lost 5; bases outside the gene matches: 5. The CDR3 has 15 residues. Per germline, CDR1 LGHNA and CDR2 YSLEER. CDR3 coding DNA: TGCGCCAGCAGCCAAGGGCGGGAGGGCTATGAGACCCAGTACTTC. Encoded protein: CASSQGREGYETQYF.

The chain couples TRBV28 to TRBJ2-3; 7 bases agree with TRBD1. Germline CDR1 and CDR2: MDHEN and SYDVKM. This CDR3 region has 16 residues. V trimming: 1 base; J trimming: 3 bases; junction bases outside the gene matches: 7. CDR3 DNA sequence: TGTGCCAGCAGTTTATTAGAGGGGGCGCAGACAGATACGCAGTATTTT. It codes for CASSLLEGAQTDTQYF.

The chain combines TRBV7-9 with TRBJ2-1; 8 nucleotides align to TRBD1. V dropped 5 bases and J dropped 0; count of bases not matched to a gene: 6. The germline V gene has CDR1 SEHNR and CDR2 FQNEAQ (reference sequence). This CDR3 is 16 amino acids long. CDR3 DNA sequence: TGTGCCAGCAGCCCACGACAGGGGTACTCCTACAATGAGCAGTTCTTC. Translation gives CASSPRQGYSYNEQFF.

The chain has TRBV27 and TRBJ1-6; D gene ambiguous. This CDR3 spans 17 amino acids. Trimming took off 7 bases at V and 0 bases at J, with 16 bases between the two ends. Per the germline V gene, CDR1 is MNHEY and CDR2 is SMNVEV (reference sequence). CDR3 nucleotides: TGTGCCAGCACCTCCCGACTCCTGAGCTCCTATAATTCACCCCTCCACTTT. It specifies CASTSRLLSSYNSPLHF.

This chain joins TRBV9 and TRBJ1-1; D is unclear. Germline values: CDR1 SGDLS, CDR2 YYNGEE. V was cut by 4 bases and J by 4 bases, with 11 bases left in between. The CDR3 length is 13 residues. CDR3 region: CASSSGPGTEAFF. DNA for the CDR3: TGTGCCAGCAGCTCCGGTCCCGGCACTGAAGCTTTCTTT.

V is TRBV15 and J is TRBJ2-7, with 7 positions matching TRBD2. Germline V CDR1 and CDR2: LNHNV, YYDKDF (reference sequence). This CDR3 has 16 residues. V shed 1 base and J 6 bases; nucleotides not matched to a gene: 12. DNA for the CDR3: TGTGCCACCAGCAGAGGAGGGAGGGCCGCCGGGGGCGAGCAGTACTTC. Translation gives CATSRGGRAAGGEQYF.

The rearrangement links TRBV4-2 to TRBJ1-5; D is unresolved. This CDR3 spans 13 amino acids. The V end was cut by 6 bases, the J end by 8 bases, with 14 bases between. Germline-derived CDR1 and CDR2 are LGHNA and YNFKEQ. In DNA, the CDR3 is TGTGCCAGCAGTCCGGGATCTACAAAGCCCCAGCATTTT. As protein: CASSPGSTKPQHF.

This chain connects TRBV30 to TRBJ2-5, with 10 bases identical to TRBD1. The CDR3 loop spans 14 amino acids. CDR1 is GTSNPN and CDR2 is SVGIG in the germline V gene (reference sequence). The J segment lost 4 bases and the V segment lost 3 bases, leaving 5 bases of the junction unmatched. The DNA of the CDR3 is TGTGCCTGGAGCGGGACAGGGGCGATAGAGACCCAGTACTTC. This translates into CAWSGTGAIETQYF.

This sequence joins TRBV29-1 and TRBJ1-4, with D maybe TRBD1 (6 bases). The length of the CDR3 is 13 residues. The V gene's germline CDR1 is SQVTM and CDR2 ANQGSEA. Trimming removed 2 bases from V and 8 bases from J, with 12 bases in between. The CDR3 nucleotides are TGCAGCGTTGAATGGGGGCTTAGCGAAAAACTGTTTTTT. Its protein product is CSVEWGLSEKLFF.

The CDR3 loop reads CASSQEITAYGYTF. The CDR3 DNA sequence: TGCGCCAGCAGCCAAGAGATAACAGCTTATGGCTACACCTTC. The gene calls are TRBV4-3 and TRBJ1-2; D remains unclear. Trimming shortened V by 0 bases and J by 5 bases, and 10 bases separated the two germline ends. There are 14 residues in the CDR3. CDR1 is LGHNA, CDR2 YSLEER, per germline.

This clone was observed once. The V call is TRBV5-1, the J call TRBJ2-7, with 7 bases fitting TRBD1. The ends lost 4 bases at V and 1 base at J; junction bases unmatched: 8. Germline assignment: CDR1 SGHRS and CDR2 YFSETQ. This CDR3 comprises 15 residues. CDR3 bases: TGCGCCAGCAGCCGTACAGGGGCCCTATCCTACGAGCAGTACTTC. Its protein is CASSRTGALSYEQYF. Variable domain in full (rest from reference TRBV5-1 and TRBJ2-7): KAGVTQTPRYLIKTRGQQVTLSCSPISGHRSVSWYQQTPGQGLQFLFEYFSETQRNKGNFPGRFSGRQFSNSRSEMNVSTLELGDSALYLCASSRTGALSYEQYFGPGTRLTVT.

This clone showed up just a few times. The CDR3 spells CASSTTGASGNTIYF. CDR3 nucleotides: TGTGCCAGCAGCACCACAGGAGCCTCTGGAAACACCATATATTTT. This rearrangement joins TRBV7-9 to TRBJ1-3, with a tentative D call TRBD1 (5 bases). The germline V and J ends were trimmed by 5 bases and 0 bases, with 11 bases remaining between them. The CDR3 loop spans 15 amino acids. Germline loops: CDR1 SEHNR, CDR2 FQNEAQ (reference sequence).

The DNA for the CDR3 is TGTGCCAGCAGCTTTGGGACTAGCGGGACTCCTTCCTACGAGCAGTACTTC. Encoded protein: CASSFGTSGTPSYEQYF. The rearrangement uses TRBV7-2 and TRBJ2-7; 13 bases are a match to TRBD2. CDR3 length: 17 amino acids. J was trimmed by 1 base and V by 3 bases; bases with no gene match: 6. The germline CDR1 and CDR2 sequences are SGHTA and FQGNSA.

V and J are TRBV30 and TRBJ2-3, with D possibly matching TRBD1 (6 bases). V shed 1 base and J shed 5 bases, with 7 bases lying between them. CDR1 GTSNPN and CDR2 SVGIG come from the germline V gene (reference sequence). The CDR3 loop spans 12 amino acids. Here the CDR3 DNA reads TGTGCCTGGAGTGAAGGGGGAGATACGCAGTATTTT. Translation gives CAWSEGGDTQYF.

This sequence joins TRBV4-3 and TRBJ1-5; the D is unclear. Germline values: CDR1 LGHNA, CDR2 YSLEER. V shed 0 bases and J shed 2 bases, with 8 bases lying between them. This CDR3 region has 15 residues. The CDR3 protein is CASSQERVGNQPQHF. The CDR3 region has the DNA TGCGCCAGCAGCCAAGAGAGGGTGGGCAATCAGCCCCAGCATTTT.

The DNA of the CDR3 is TGCGCCAGCAGTGACGGACACCCACGGCAAGTTTATAATTCACCCCTCCACTTT. Amino acid sequence: CASSDGHPRQVYNSPLHF. The chain uses TRBV10-2 and TRBJ1-6; the D gene is possibly TRBD1 (5 bases). Germline V gene sequence: CDR1 WSHSY, CDR2 SAAADI. Trimming shortened V by 3 bases and J by 4 bases, and 19 bases separated the two germline ends. The CDR3 spans 18 residues.

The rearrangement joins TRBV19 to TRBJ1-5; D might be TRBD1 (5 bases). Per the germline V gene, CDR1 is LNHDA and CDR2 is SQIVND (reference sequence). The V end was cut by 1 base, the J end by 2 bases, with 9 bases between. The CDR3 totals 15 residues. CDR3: CASSIGTGGNQPQHF. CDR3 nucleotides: TGTGCCAGTAGTATAGGAACAGGAGGCAATCAGCCCCAGCATTTT.

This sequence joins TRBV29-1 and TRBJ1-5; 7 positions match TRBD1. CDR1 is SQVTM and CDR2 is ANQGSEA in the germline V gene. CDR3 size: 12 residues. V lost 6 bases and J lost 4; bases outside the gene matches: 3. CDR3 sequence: CSVRGRNQPQHF. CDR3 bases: TGCAGCGTGAGGGGGCGAAATCAGCCCCAGCATTTT.

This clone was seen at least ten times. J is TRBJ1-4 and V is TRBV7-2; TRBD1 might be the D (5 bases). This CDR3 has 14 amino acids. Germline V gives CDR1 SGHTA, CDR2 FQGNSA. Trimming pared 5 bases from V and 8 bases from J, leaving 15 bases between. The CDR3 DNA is TGTGCCAGCAGCCGTGACCGGGGGTACGAAAAACTGTTTTTT. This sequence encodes CASSRDRGYEKLFF.

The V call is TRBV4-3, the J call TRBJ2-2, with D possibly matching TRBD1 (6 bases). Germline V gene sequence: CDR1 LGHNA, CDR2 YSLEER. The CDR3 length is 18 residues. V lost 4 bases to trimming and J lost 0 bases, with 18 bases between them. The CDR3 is CASSPFLSTGSNTGELFF. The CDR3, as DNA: TGCGCCAGCAGCCCCTTTCTATCGACAGGCTCGAACACCGGGGAGCTGTTTTTT.

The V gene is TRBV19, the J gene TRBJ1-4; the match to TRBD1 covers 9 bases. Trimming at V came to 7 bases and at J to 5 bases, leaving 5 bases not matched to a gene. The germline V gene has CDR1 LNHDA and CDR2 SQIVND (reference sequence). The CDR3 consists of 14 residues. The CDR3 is CASTSQGANEKLFF. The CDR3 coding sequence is TGTGCCAGTACCTCACAGGGGGCGAATGAAAAACTGTTTTTT. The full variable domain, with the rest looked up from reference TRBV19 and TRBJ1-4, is DGGITQSPKYLFRKEGQNVTLSCEQNLNHDAMYWYRQDPGQGLRLIYYSQIVNDFQKGDIAEGYSVSREKKESFPLTVTSAQKNPTAFYLCASTSQGANEKLFFGSGTQLSVL.

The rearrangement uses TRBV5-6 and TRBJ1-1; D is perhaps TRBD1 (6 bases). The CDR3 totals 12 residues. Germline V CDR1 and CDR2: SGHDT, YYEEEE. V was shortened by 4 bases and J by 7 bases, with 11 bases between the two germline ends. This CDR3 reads CASSRRGGEAFF. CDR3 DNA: TGTGCCAGCAGCCGAAGGGGGGGTGAAGCTTTCTTT.